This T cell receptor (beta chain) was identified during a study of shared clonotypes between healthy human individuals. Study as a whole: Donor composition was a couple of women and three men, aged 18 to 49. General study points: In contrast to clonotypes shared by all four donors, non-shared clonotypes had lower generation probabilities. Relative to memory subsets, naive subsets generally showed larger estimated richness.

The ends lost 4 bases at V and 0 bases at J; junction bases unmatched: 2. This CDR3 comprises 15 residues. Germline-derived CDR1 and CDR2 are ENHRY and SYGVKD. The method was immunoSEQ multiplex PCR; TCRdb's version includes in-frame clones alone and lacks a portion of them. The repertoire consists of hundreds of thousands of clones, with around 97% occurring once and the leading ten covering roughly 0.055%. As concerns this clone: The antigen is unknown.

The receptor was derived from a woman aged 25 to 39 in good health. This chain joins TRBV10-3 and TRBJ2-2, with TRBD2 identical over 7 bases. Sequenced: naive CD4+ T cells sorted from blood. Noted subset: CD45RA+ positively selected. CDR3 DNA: TGTGCCATCAGTGTGGGACTATCGAACACCGGGGAGCTGTTTTTT. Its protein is CAISVGLSNTGELFF.